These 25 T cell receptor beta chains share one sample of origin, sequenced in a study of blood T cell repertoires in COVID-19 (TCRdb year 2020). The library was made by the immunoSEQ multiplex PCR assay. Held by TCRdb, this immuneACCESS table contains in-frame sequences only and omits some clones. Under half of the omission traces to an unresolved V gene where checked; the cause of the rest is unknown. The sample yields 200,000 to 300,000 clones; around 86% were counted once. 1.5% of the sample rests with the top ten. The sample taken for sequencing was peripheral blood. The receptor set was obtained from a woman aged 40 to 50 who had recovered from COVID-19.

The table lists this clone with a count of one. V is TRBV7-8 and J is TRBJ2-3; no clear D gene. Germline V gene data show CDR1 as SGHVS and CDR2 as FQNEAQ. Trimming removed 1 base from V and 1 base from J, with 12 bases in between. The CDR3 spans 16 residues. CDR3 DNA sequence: TGTGCCAGCAGCTTAGGTTTGTGGGCCCGCACAGATACGCAGTATTTT. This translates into CASSLGLWARTDTQYF.

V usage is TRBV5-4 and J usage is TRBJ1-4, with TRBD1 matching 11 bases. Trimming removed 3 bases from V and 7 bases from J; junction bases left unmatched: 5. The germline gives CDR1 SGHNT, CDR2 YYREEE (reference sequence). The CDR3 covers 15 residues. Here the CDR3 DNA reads TGTGCCAGCAGCTCCTTCGGGACAGGGGGTGAAAAACTGTTTTTT. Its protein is CASSSFGTGGEKLFF.

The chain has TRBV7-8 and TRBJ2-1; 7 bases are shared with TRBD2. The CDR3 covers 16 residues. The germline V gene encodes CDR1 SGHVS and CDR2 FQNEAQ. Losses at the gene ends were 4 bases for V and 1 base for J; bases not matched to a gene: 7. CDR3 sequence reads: CASSSLTGLSYNEQFF. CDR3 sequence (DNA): TGTGCCAGCAGCTCTCTAACGGGACTATCCTACAATGAGCAGTTCTTC.

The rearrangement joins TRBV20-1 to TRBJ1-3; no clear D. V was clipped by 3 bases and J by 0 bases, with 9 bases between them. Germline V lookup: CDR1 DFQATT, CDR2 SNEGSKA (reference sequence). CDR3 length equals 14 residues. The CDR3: CSASQAGSGNTIYF. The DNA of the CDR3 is TGCAGTGCTAGTCAGGCGGGCTCTGGAAACACCATATATTTT.

The DNA of the CDR3 is TGTGCCAGTAGTATAGGTGGGGCTAGCGGGGCCCTCTACGAGCAGTACTTC. As protein: CASSIGGASGALYEQYF. The chain employs TRBV19 and TRBJ2-7; 9 bases agree with TRBD2. CDR1 and CDR2 from the germline V gene are LNHDA and SQIVND (reference sequence). After removal of 1 base from V and 3 bases from J, the junction contained 10 bases not matched to a gene. The CDR3 sequence is 17 residues long.

This CDR3 is CASSPAGQGPLNQPQHF. The DNA of the CDR3 is TGTGCCAGCAGCCCGGCGGGACAGGGGCCTCTTAATCAGCCCCAGCATTTT. The V call is TRBV7-9, the J call TRBJ1-5; 10 bases align to TRBD1. From germline, CDR1 is SEHNR and CDR2 FQNEAQ (reference sequence). The CDR3 consists of 17 residues. The V gene end was trimmed by 5 bases and the J gene end by 4 bases; junction bases not matched to a gene: 11.

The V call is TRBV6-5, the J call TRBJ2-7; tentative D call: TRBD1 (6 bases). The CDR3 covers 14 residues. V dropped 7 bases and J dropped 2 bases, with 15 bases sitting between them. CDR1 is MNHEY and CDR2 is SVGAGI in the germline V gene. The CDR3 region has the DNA TGTGCCAGCAAGAACTCAGGGGTTCCCTACGAGCAGTACTTC. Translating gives CASKNSGVPYEQYF.

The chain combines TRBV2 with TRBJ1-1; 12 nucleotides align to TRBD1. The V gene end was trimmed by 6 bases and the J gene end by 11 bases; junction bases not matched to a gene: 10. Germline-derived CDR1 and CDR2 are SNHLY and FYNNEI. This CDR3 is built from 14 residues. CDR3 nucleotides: TGTGCCAGCAGGGGGGGACAGGGGGCGTTCAGTGCTTTCTTT. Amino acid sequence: CASRGGQGAFSAFF.

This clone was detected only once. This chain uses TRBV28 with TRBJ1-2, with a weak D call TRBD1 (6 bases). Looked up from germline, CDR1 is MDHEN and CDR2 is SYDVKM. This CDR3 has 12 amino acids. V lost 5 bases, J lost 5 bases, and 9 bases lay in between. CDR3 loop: CASSNREYGYTF. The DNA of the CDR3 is TGTGCCAGCAGTAACAGGGAGTATGGCTACACCTTC.

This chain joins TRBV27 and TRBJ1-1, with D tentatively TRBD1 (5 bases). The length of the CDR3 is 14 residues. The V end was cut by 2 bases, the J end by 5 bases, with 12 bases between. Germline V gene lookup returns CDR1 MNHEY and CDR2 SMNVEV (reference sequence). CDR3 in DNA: TGTGCCAGCAGTTTAGTGGGGGGTGGGACTGAAGCTTTCTTT. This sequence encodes CASSLVGGGTEAFF.

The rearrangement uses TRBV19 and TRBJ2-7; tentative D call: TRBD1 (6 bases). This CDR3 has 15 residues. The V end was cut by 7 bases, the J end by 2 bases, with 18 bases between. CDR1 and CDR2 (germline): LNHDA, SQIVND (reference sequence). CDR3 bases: TGTGCCAGTAACTCACAGGGAGATGTGGCCTACGAGCAGTACTTC. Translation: CASNSQGDVAYEQYF.

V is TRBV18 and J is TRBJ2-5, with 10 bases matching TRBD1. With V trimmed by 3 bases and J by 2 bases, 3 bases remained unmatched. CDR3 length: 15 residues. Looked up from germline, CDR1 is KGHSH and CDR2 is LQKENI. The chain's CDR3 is CASSPRQGAQETQYF. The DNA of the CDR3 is TGTGCCAGCTCACCCAGACAGGGGGCTCAAGAGACCCAGTACTTC.

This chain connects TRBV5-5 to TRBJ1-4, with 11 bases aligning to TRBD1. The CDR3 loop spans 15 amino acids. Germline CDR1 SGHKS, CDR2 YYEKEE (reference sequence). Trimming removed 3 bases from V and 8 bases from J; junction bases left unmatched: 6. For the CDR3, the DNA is TGTGCCAGCAGCTGGGGGCGGACAGGGGGCGAAAAACTGTTTTTT. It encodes CASSWGRTGGEKLFF.

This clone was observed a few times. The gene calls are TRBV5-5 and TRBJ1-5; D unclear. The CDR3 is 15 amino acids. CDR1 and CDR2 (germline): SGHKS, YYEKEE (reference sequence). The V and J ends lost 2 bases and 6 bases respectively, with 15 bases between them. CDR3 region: CASSFLPGRFQPQHF. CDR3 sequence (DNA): TGTGCCAGCAGCTTTCTTCCGGGGAGATTTCAGCCCCAGCATTTT.

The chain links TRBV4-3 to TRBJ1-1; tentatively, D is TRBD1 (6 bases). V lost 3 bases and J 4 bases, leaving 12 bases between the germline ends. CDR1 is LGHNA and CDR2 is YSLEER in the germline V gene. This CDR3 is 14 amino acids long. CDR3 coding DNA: TGCGCCAGCAGCCAGAGAACAGGGAGCACTGAAGCTTTCTTT. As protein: CASSQRTGSTEAFF.

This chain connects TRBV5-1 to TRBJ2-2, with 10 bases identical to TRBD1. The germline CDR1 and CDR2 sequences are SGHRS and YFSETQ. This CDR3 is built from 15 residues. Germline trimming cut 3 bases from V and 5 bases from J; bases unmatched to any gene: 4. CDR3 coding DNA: TGCGCCAGCAGCTCCCGGGGACAGGGGACCGGGGAGCTGTTTTTT. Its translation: CASSSRGQGTGELFF.

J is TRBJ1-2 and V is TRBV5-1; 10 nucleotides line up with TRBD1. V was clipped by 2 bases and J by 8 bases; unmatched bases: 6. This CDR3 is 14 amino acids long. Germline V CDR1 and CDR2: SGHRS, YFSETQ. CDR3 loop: CASSFYGTGDGYTF. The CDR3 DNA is TGCGCCAGCAGCTTCTATGGGACAGGGGACGGCTACACCTTC.

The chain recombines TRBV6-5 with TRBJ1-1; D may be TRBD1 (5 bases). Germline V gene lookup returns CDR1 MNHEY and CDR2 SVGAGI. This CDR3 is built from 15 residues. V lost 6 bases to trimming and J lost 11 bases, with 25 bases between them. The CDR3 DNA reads TGTGCCAGCAGGGATCCGTCGACAGTCCCGGTTGGTGCTTTCTTT. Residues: CASRDPSTVPVGAFF.

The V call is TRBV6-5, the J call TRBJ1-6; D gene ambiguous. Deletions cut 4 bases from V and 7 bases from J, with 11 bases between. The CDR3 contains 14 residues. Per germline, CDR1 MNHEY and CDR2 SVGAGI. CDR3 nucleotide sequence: TGTGCCAGCAGTTGGTGGCAGTGGAATTCACCCCTCCACTTT. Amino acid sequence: CASSWWQWNSPLHF.

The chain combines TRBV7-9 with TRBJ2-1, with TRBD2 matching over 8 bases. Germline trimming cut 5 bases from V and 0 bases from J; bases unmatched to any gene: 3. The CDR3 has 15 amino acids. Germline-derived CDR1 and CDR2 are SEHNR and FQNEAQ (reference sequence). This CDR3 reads CASSETSGSYNEQFF. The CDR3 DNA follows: TGTGCCAGCAGCGAAACTAGCGGCTCCTACAATGAGCAGTTCTTC.

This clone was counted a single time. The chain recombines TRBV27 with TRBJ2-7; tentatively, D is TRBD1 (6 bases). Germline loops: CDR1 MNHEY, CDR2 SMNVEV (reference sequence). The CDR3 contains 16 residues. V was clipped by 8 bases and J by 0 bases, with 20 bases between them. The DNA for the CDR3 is TGTGCCAGCGGATTAAACCGGGACACCCTCTCCTACGAGCAGTACTTC. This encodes CASGLNRDTLSYEQYF.

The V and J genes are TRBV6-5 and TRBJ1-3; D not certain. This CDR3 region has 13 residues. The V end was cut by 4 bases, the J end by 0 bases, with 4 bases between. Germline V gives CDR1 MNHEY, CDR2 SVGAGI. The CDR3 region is CASSSLSGNTIYF. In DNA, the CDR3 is TGTGCCAGCAGTTCCCTCTCTGGAAACACCATATATTTT.

CDR3 sequence: CASSLSSGGAVTDTQYF. The CDR3 DNA sequence: TGTGCCAGCAGCCTCAGTAGCGGGGGGGCCGTCACAGATACGCAGTATTTT. The gene calls are TRBV13 and TRBJ2-3; 11 nucleotides match TRBD2. Germline V lookup: CDR1 PRHDT, CDR2 FYEKMQ (reference sequence). This CDR3 is built from 17 residues. V gave up 5 bases and J gave up 2 bases; unmatched junction bases: 9. The variable domain in full, with the rest retrieved from reference TRBV13 and TRBJ2-3, is AAGVIQSPRHLIKEKRETATLKCYPIPRHDTVYWYQQGPGQDPQFLISFYEKMQSDKGSIPDRFSAQQFSDYHSELNMSSLELGDSALYFCASSLSSGGAVTDTQYFGPGTRLTVL.

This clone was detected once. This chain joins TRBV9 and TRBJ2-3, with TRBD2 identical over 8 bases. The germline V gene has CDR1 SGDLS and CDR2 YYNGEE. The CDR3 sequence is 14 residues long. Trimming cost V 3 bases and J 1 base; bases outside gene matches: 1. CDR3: CASSAAGGTDTQYF. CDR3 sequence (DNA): TGTGCCAGCAGCGCAGCGGGGGGCACAGATACGCAGTATTTT.

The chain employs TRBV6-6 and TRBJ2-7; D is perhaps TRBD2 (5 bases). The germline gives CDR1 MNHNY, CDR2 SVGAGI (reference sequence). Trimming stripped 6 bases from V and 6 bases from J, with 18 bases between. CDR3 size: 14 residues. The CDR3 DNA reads TGTGCCAGCAGCCCAAACGGAGGTTTCAGCGAGCAGTACTTC. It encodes CASSPNGGFSEQYF.